The 20 T cell receptor beta chains below come from one sample, sequenced in a study of Ad26.COV2.S vaccination and SARS-CoV-2 variants. Treatment given: approximately 18 received Ad26.COV2.S at low or high dose, single or two shots; about 5 received placebo; per-sample allocation not given. Sampling occurred on day 63 after the first vaccine or placebo injection. The repertoire was sequenced with immunoSEQ multiplex PCR; TCRdb's copy has only in-frame clones and lacks some. The sample lists about 430,000 clones; roughly 90% were seen once. Here the sequenced sample was peripheral blood, taken in a trial of Ad26.COV2.S vaccine versus placebo. Receptors were obtained from a person aged 18-65 years who received the Ad26.COV2.S COVID-19 vaccine or a placebo.

The V call is TRBV28, the J call TRBJ1-1; 9 bases are shared with TRBD1. The germline V gene has CDR1 MDHEN and CDR2 SYDVKM. This CDR3 region has 13 residues. Trimming removed 7 bases from V and 12 bases from J; junction bases left unmatched: 12. CDR3 residues: CASTIQTGGFTFF. CDR3 in DNA: TGTGCCAGCACGATCCAGACAGGGGGATTCACTTTCTTT.

CDR3 loop: CASRGGADQPQHF. Written as DNA, the CDR3 is TGTGCCAGCAGGGGGGGGGCGGATCAGCCCCAGCATTTT. The rearrangement uses TRBV28 and TRBJ1-5; TRBD1 might be the D (6 bases). The CDR3 runs 13 residues. The V gene lost 6 bases and the J gene lost 5 bases, with 11 bases spanning the gap. CDR1 is MDHEN, CDR2 SYDVKM, per germline.

CDR3: CSARPPEAFF. The CDR3, as DNA: TGCAGTGCTCGGCCGCCTGAAGCTTTCTTT. V gene TRBV20-1 combines with J gene TRBJ1-1; D remains unclear. Germline V gives CDR1 DFQATT, CDR2 SNEGSKA (reference sequence). The CDR3 loop spans 10 amino acids. With 5 bases removed from V and 6 bases from J, the gap between germline ends came to 7 bases.

The chain has TRBV6-6 and TRBJ2-3; no clear D gene. The CDR3 runs to 16 residues. Trimming shortened V by 5 bases and J by 6 bases, and 21 bases separated the two germline ends. From germline, CDR1 is MNHNY and CDR2 SVGAGI (reference sequence). The CDR3 here is CASSPPGKRPVDTQYF. The DNA for the CDR3 is TGTGCCAGCAGTCCCCCTGGAAAGAGGCCAGTTGATACGCAGTATTTT.

The rearrangement joins TRBV6-5 to TRBJ2-7; D is unclear. V lost 5 bases and J 1 base, leaving 9 bases between the germline ends. CDR3 size: 13 residues. CDR1 MNHEY and CDR2 SVGAGI come from the germline V gene. The CDR3 reads CASSRTASYEQYF. In DNA form, the CDR3 reads TGTGCCAGCAGTCGCACTGCATCCTACGAGCAGTACTTC.

V gene TRBV2 combines with J gene TRBJ1-2; TRBD1 is a possible D gene (5 bases). With 11 bases removed from V and 4 bases from J, the gap between germline ends came to 20 bases. Germline CDR1 and CDR2: SNHLY and FYNNEI. The CDR3 contains 14 residues. CDR3 protein: CAGQQGSPGYGYTF. As DNA, the CDR3 is TGTGCCGGCCAGCAGGGCTCTCCAGGCTATGGCTACACCTTC.

The genes are TRBV13 and TRBJ2-5, with 7 bases matching TRBD1. V trimming: 5 bases; J trimming: 4 bases; junction bases outside the gene matches: 7. CDR3 length: 14 amino acids. Looked up from germline, CDR1 is PRHDT and CDR2 is FYEKMQ (reference sequence). Here the CDR3 reads CASSTDRERETQYF. DNA of the CDR3: TGTGCCAGCAGCACCGACAGGGAGCGAGAGACCCAGTACTTC.

DNA of the CDR3: TGTGCCAGCAGCCAAGAGGCTAGCGGGAGGAAATTCTACGAGCAGTACTTC. Translation: CASSQEASGRKFYEQYF. This chain links TRBV14 with TRBJ2-7; TRBD2 matches at 11 bases. Germline-derived CDR1 and CDR2 are SGHDN and FVKESK. The length of the CDR3 is 17 residues. Trimming at V came to 0 bases and at J to 3 bases, leaving 7 bases not matched to a gene.

V usage is TRBV5-4 and J usage is TRBJ2-5; TRBD2 aligns across 11 bases. This CDR3 is built from 15 residues. Germline V CDR1 and CDR2: SGHNT, YYREEE (reference sequence). J lost 5 bases, V lost 0 bases, and 3 bases had no gene match. The CDR3 loop is CASSLAPSGRETQYF. For the CDR3, the DNA is TGTGCCAGCAGCTTGGCCCCTAGCGGGAGGGAGACCCAGTACTTC.

In DNA, the CDR3 is TGTGCCAGCAGCGCGAGCGGGAGGCAGGGACAAGAGACCCAGTACTTC. It yields the protein CASSASGRQGQETQYF. The gene calls are TRBV5-4 and TRBJ2-5; 9 nucleotides agree with TRBD2. CDR3 length equals 16 residues. V lost 4 bases, J lost 2 bases, and 9 bases stayed unmatched. The V gene's germline CDR1 is SGHNT and CDR2 YYREEE (reference sequence).

Comments on this clone: One end of the junction does not line up with germline, which may come from a read error. The gene calls are TRBV12-3 or TRBV12-4 and TRBJ2-7, with TRBD2 identical over 8 bases. The CDR3 totals 11 residues. CDR3 amino acids: CASSLGGRPNF. CDR3 sequence (DNA): TGTGCCAGCAGTTTGGGCGGGAGGCCTAACTTC.

The chain uses TRBV28 and TRBJ1-2; TRBD1 might be the D (5 bases). The germline V gene encodes CDR1 MDHEN and CDR2 SYDVKM. CDR3 size: 11 residues. The CDR3 here is CAGGRSYGYTF. CDR3 nucleotide sequence: TGTGCTGGGGGTAGGTCGTATGGCTACACCTTC.

This clone was observed a single time. The genes are TRBV7-8 and TRBJ2-3, with a possible D match to TRBD2 (5 bases). The germline V and J ends were trimmed by 4 bases and 0 bases, with 8 bases remaining between them. There are 14 residues in the CDR3. Germline CDR1 is SGHVS and CDR2 is FQNEAQ. The CDR3 bases are TGTGCCAGCAGCTCGACTACCAGCACAGATACGCAGTATTTT. This gives the protein CASSSTTSTDTQYF.

The V and J genes are TRBV5-8 and TRBJ2-7; 7 positions agree with TRBD2. V was pared by 0 bases and J by 5 bases, with 8 bases of the junction left unmatched. Germline V gene data show CDR1 as SGHTS and CDR2 as YDEGEE. This CDR3 has 15 amino acids. CDR3 in amino acids: CASSLGGGTSHEQYF. CDR3 bases: TGTGCCAGCAGCTTGGGGGGGGGAACTTCGCACGAGCAGTACTTC.

The rearrangement uses TRBV7-9 and TRBJ1-1; 9 bases line up with TRBD1. The CDR3 sequence is 17 residues long. From germline, CDR1 is SEHNR and CDR2 FQNEAQ (reference sequence). The V and J ends lost 5 bases and 0 bases, in that order; junction bases with no gene match: 10. The CDR3 region is CASSPGQGPAVNTEAFF. CDR3 sequence (DNA): TGTGCCAGCAGCCCCGGACAGGGGCCAGCGGTGAACACTGAAGCTTTCTTT.

The CDR3 region is CASSEGYNSPLHF. CDR3 nucleotides: TGTGCCAGCAGCGAGGGCTATAATTCACCCCTCCACTTT. The chain combines TRBV25-1 with TRBJ1-6; D unresolved. The CDR3 sequence is 13 residues long. V was cut by 6 bases and J by 3 bases, with 6 bases left in between. Germline lookup yields CDR1 MGHDK and CDR2 SYGVNS. Full variable domain (remainder filled in from reference TRBV25-1 and TRBJ1-6): EADIYQTPRYLVIGTGKKITLECSQTMGHDKMYWYQQDPGMELHLIHYSYGVNSTEKGDLSSESTVSRIRTEHFPLTLESARPSHTSQYLCASSEGYNSPLHFGNGTRLTVT.

The rearrangement joins TRBV12-3 or TRBV12-4 to TRBJ2-2; D unresolved. The CDR3 loop spans 10 amino acids. Trimming shortened V by 6 bases and J by 7 bases, and 3 bases separated the two germline ends. The CDR3 coding sequence is TGTGCCAGCAGCGGCGGGGAGCTGTTTTTT. The encoded protein is CASSGGELFF.

This chain uses TRBV7-2 with TRBJ2-7; D unclear. The germline V gene has CDR1 SGHTA and CDR2 FQGNSA. The CDR3 has 12 residues. Trimming cost V 2 bases and J 3 bases, with 5 bases left between them. Here the CDR3 reads CASSLNFYEQYF. The CDR3 nucleotides read TGTGCCAGCAGCTTAAATTTCTACGAGCAGTACTTC.

The chain recombines TRBV5-8 with TRBJ2-7; TRBD2 matches 13 bases. The J segment lost 0 bases and the V segment lost 4 bases, leaving 7 bases of the junction unmatched. This CDR3 is built from 17 residues. Germline loops: CDR1 SGHTS, CDR2 YDEGEE. CDR3 amino acids: CASSNPGLAGSSYEQYF. Written as DNA, the CDR3 is TGTGCCAGCAGCAATCCGGGACTAGCGGGAAGCTCCTACGAGCAGTACTTC.

Concerning this clone itself: One junction end does not reproduce the germline sequence, and a read error may be involved. Other nucleotide sequences in the sample specify the same CDR3. The chain has TRBV7-2 and TRBJ2-7; 9 nucleotides match TRBD2. Germline V gene sequence: CDR1 SGHTA, CDR2 FQGNSA. The CDR3 runs 13 residues. This chain's CDR3 is CASSLAGSYEQYF. CDR3 coding DNA: TGTGCCAGCAGCCTAGCGGGATCCTACGAGCAGTACTTC.